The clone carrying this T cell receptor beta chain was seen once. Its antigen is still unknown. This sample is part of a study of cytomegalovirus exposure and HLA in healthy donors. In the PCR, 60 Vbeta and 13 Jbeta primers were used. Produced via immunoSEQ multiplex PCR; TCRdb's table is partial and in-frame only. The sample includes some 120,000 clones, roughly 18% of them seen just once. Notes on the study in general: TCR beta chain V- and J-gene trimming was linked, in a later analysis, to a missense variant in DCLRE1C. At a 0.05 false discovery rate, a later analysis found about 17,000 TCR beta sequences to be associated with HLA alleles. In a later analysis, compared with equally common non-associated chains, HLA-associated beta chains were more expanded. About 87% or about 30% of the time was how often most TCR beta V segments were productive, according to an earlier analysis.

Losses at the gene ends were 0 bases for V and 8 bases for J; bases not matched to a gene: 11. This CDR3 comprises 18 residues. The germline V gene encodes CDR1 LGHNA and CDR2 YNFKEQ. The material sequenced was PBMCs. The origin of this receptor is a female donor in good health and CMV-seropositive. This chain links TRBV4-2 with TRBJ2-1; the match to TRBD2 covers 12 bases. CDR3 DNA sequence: TGTGCCAGCAGCCAAGAATGGGCTAGCGGGAGGGGGCGCGATGAGCAGTTCTTC. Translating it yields CASSQEWASGRGRDEQFF.